The count of the clone carrying this T cell receptor beta chain is one. The data are from a study of blood T cell repertoires in COVID-19. J lost 6 bases, V lost 4 bases, and 7 bases had no gene match. Germline V gives CDR1 SNHLY, CDR2 FYNNEI. The CDR3 has 15 amino acids. Assay used: immunoSEQ multiplex PCR; TCRdb lists only in-frame clones, some missing. Among more than 200,000 clones, approximately 80% were seen once, and the ten largest hold 8% to 13%. Sequenced input: peripheral blood. The chain combines TRBV2 with TRBJ2-2; TRBD2 agrees at 8 bases. The receptor comes from an elderly woman with acute or convalescent COVID-19. Here the CDR3 reads CASSAPGLGPGELFF. The CDR3 DNA reads TGTGCCAGCAGTGCACCGGGACTAGGTCCCGGGGAGCTGTTTTTT.